This T cell receptor beta chain came from a study of T cell repertoires in ileal Crohn's disease. The study's findings and limits: Postoperative endoscopy occurred within one year, median roughly 7.1 months.

TCRB immunosequencing input was around 540 nanograms of biopsy DNA per sample. The data were produced by immunoSEQ multiplex PCR, yet TCRdb's version contains in-frame clones alone and is incomplete. Among a few thousand clones, roughly 80% were seen once, and the ten largest hold roughly 5.3%. The time point here: neoterminal ileum biopsy at postoperative endoscopy, about 6 months after surgery. This CDR3 has 17 residues. The junction had 11 bases not matched to a gene; V was cut back by 6 bases and J by 0 bases. Germline V CDR1 and CDR2: LNHDA, SQIVND (reference sequence). Only a few counts were recorded for this clone. What it recognizes is unknown.

Source material: ileal tissue. V gene TRBV19 combines with J gene TRBJ1-1; 9 bases are a match to TRBD1. The clonotype was recovered from an adult with Crohn's disease. The CDR3 spells CASRVTGGVYVNTEAFF. CDR3 DNA: TGTGCCAGTAGAGTAACAGGGGGCGTTTACGTGAACACTGAAGCTTTCTTT.